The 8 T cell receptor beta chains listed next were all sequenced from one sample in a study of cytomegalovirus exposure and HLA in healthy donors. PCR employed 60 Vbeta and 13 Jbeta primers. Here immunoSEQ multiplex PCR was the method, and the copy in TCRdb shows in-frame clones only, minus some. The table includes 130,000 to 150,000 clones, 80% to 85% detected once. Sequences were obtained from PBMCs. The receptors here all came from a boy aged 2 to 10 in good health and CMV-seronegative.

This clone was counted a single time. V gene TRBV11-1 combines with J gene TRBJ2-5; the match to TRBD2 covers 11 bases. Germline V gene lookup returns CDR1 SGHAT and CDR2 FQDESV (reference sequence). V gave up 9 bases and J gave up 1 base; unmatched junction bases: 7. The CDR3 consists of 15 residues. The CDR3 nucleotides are TGTGCCAGATTAGCGGGAGGGCAGGGCCAAGAGACCCAGTACTTC. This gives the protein CARLAGGQGQETQYF.

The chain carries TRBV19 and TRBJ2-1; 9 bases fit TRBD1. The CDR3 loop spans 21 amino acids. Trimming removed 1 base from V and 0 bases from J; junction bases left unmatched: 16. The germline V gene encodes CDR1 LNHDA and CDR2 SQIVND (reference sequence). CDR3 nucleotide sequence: TGTGCCAGTAGTATAGTTAGGACAGGGGATAAGGTTCCTAGCTCCTACAATGAGCAGTTCTTC. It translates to CASSIVRTGDKVPSSYNEQFF.

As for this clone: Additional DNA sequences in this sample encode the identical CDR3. The CDR3 is CASSDSTSGRNEQFF. In DNA, the CDR3 is TGTGCCAGCAGTGACTCCACTAGCGGGAGAAATGAGCAGTTCTTC. The J gene is TRBJ2-1, the V gene TRBV6-4, with 11 nucleotides matching TRBD2. The CDR3 has 15 residues. Germline V gives CDR1 MRHNA, CDR2 SNTAGT. V dropped 0 bases and J dropped 7; count of bases not matched to a gene: 2.

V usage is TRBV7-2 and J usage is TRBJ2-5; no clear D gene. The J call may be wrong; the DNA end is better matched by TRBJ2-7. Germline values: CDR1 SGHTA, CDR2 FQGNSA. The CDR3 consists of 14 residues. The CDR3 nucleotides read TGTGCCAGCAGCCTACTAAGAGGTACCTACGAGCAGTACTTC. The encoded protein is CASSLLRGTYEQYF.

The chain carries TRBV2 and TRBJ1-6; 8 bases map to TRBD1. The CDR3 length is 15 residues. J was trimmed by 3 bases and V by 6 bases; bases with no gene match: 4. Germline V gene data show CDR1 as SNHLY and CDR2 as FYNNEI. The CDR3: CASSGTGVYNSPLHF. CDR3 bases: TGTGCCAGCAGCGGGACAGGCGTCTATAATTCACCCCTCCACTTT. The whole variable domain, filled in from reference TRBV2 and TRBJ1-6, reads EPEVTQTPSHQVTQMGQEVILRCVPISNHLYFYWYRQILGQKVEFLVSFYNNEISEKSEIFDDQFSVERPDGSNFTLKIRSTKLEDSAMYFCASSGTGVYNSPLHFGNGTRLTVT.

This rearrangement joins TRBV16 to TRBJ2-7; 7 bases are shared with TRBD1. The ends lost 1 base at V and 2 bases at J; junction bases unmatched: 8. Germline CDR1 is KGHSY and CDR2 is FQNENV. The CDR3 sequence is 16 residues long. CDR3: CASSQLDRAQPYEQYF. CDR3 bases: TGTGCCAGCAGCCAATTAGACAGGGCTCAGCCCTACGAGCAGTACTTC.

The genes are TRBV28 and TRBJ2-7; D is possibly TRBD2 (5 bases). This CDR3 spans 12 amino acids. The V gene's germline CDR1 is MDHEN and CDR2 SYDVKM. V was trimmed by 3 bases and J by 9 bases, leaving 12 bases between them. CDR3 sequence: CASSLARALQYF. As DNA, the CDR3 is TGTGCCAGCAGTTTGGCGCGGGCTCTGCAGTACTTC.

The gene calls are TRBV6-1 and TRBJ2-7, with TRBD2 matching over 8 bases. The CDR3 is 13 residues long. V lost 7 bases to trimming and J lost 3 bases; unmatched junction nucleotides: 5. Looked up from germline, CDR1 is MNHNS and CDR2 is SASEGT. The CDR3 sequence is CASNGGAGYEQYF. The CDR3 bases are TGTGCCAGCAACGGGGGGGCCGGCTACGAGCAGTACTTC.